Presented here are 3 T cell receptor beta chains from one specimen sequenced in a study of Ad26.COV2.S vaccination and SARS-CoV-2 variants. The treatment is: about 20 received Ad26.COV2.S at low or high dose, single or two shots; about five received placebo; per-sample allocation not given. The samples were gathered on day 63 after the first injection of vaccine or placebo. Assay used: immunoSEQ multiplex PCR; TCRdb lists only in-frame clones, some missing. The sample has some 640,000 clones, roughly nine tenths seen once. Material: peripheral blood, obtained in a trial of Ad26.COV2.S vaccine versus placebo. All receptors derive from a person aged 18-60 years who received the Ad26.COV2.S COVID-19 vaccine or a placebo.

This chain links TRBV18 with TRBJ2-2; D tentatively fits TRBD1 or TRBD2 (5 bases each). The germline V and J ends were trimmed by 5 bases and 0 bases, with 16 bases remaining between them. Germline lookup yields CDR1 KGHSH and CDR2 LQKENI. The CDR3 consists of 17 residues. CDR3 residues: CASSSRDGITNTGELFF. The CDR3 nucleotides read TGTGCCAGCTCAAGCCGGGACGGAATAACGAACACCGGGGAGCTGTTTTTT.

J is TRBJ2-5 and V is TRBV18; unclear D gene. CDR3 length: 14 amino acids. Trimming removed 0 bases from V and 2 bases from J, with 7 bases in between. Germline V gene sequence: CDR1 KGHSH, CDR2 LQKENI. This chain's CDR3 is CASSPPTQQETQYF. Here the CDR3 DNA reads TGTGCCAGCTCACCACCGACACAGCAAGAGACCCAGTACTTC.

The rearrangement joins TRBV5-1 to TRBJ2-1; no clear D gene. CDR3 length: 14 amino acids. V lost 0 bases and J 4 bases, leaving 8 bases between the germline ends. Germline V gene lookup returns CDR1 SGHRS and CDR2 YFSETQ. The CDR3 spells CASSLGYAYNEQFF. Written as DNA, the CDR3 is TGCGCCAGCAGCTTGGGGTACGCGTACAATGAGCAGTTCTTC.